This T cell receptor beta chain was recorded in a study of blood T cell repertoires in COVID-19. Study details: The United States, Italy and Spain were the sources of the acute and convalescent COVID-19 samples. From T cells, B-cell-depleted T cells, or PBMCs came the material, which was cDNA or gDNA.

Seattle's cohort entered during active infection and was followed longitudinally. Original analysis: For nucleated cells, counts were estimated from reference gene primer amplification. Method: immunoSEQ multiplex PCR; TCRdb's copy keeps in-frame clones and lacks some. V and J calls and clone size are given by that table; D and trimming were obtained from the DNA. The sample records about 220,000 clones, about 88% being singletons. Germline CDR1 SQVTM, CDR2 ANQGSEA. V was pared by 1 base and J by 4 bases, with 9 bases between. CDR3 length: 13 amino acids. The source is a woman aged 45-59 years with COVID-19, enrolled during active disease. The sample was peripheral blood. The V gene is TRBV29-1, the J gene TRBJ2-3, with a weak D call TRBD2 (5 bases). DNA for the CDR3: TGCAGCGTTGAAGCGGAGGTGGCAGATACGCAGTATTTT. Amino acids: CSVEAEVADTQYF.